The text below deals with one T cell receptor beta chain. TCRdb reprocessed the RT-PCR reads via MiXCR and lists one record per CDR3 protein. Of around 650,000 distinct CDR3 sequences listed, 15% to 18% are singletons. The data are from a study of response to subunit inactivated influenza vaccine. The CDR3 contains 15 residues. Trimming removed 5 bases from V and 5 bases from J; junction bases left unmatched: 7. The material sequenced was PBMCs from blood, taken approximately 13 days after vaccination. V gene TRBV12-3 or TRBV12-4 combines with J gene TRBJ2-1; 9 bases align to TRBD1. This receptor was obtained from a man over 45 who received an inactivated influenza vaccine. The CDR3 reads CASSPTGGFHNEQFF. The CDR3 bases are TGTGCCAGCAGTCCCACAGGGGGCTTTCACAATGAGCAGTTCTTC.